The clone carrying this T cell receptor (beta chain) was detected once. The length of the CDR3 is 14 residues. The V gene end was trimmed by 3 bases and the J gene end by 4 bases; junction bases not matched to a gene: 6. The V gene's germline CDR1 is DFQATT and CDR2 SNEGSKA (reference sequence). The record originates from a study of blood T cell repertoires in COVID-19. Profiled with immunoSEQ multiplex PCR; TCRdb holds only in-frame clones, not every one. The table has more than 200,000 clones, more than 70% seen once. This receptor was obtained from a woman aged 25 to 39 with COVID-19, enrolled during active disease. The rearrangement links TRBV20-1 to TRBJ2-1; 7 bases align to TRBD2. The sample consisted of peripheral blood. CDR3 sequence reads: CSASASGPYNEQFF. The CDR3 DNA reads as TGCAGTGCTAGTGCTAGCGGACCTTACAATGAGCAGTTCTTC.